Sequencing of this T cell receptor beta chain was carried out in a study of cytomegalovirus exposure and HLA in healthy donors. General study points: One variant, a missense change in DCLRE1C, was linked in a later analysis to TCR beta V- and J-gene trimming. The study listed approximately 170 cytomegalovirus-associated TCR beta chains. Across HLA loci, a later analysis found differing TCR association rates, with DRB1 most and HLA-C fewest.

With respect to this clone: Its antigen is as yet unknown.

CDR3 length equals 12 residues. Germline lookup yields CDR1 LNHDA and CDR2 SQIVND (reference sequence). Trimming removed 5 bases at V and 7 bases at J, with 10 bases between. PCR employed 60 Vbeta and 13 Jbeta primers. Sequencing used immunoSEQ multiplex PCR; TCRdb keeps in-frame clones, though not all of them. Counted here are 200,000 to 250,000 clones, about 80% occurring once; the ten biggest clones make up approximately 8.4%. This receptor was identified in a woman aged 55-70 years in good health and CMV-seropositive. The chain carries TRBV19 and TRBJ2-3, with D perhaps TRBD1 (6 bases). The sequencing sample was made of PBMCs. In DNA, the CDR3 is TGTGCCAGTAGTCACCGGGACAATACGCAGTATTTT. This codes for CASSHRDNTQYF.